Below are 9 T cell receptor beta chains sequenced from a single sample in a study of PD-1 blockade in classical Hodgkin lymphoma. Generated by immunoSEQ multiplex PCR, the TCRdb table keeps only in-frame clones and is missing some. The sample yields approximately 21,000 clones, approximately 70% seen once. All trial patients relapsed after autologous stem cell transplantation. Sequenced material: peripheral blood mononuclear cells (PBMCs), taken at baseline. The source is a human donor with classical Hodgkin lymphoma.

The chain uses TRBV28 and TRBJ1-2, with 7 bases identical to TRBD1. Unmatched junction bases numbered 7, after V lost 10 bases and J lost 2 bases. The germline V gene has CDR1 MDHEN and CDR2 SYDVKM. The CDR3 runs 13 residues. The chain's CDR3 is CATHRTGNYGYTF. Here the CDR3 DNA reads TGTGCCACCCACAGGACAGGCAACTATGGCTACACCTTC.

The chain recombines TRBV5-1 with TRBJ2-1; 9 positions agree with TRBD1. V shed 3 bases, J shed 6 bases, and the junction held 10 bases outside the gene matches. This CDR3 spans 16 amino acids. Germline CDR1 and CDR2: SGHRS and YFSETQ. This chain's CDR3 is CASSSGGNRGLNEQFF. The CDR3 nucleotides are TGCGCCAGCAGCTCCGGGGGGAACAGGGGGCTCAATGAGCAGTTCTTC.

The V and J genes are TRBV7-2 and TRBJ1-5; the D is unclear. Germline V lookup: CDR1 SGHTA, CDR2 FQGNSA. The CDR3 contains 15 residues. V was cut by 1 base and J by 0 bases, with 7 bases left in between. The CDR3: CASSLEQLSNQPQHF. Written as DNA, the CDR3 is TGTGCCAGCAGCTTAGAACAGCTTAGCAATCAGCCCCAGCATTTT.

About this clone: One junction end disagrees with the germline gene, perhaps due to a read error. This chain uses TRBV5-1 with TRBJ2-1, with 7 bases lining up with TRBD2. CDR1 and CDR2 from the germline V gene are SGHRS and YFSETQ. The CDR3 loop spans 15 amino acids. The CDR3 DNA sequence: TGCGTCAGCAGTCCGACGGGAGGCCCGTTCGATGAGCAGTTCTTC. This encodes CVSSPTGGPFDEQFF.

J is TRBJ2-7 and V is TRBV5-5; D unclear. Germline assignment: CDR1 SGHKS and CDR2 YYEKEE (reference sequence). The CDR3 has 15 amino acids. V lost 0 bases and J 3 bases, leaving 13 bases between the germline ends. Here the CDR3 DNA reads TGTGCCAGCAGCTTGGTGGTAGTCCAATACTACGAGCAGTACTTC. It encodes CASSLVVVQYYEQYF.

The V gene is TRBV2, the J gene TRBJ2-3, with a weak D call TRBD1 (6 bases). V lost 5 bases to trimming and J lost 2 bases, with 20 bases between them. The CDR3 length is 17 residues. Germline CDR1 SNHLY, CDR2 FYNNEI. CDR3 loop: CASSRTRQASNTDTQYF. As DNA, the CDR3 is TGTGCCAGCAGTCGAACCCGACAGGCCTCAAACACAGATACGCAGTATTTT.

J is TRBJ2-3 and V is TRBV28, with 15 bases fitting TRBD2. Germline V gene data show CDR1 as MDHEN and CDR2 as SYDVKM. The CDR3 is 18 amino acids. J was trimmed by 1 base and V by 4 bases; bases with no gene match: 6. The CDR3 region is CASSYGTSGGWGTDTQYF. The CDR3 DNA follows: TGTGCCAGCAGTTATGGGACTAGCGGGGGGTGGGGCACAGATACGCAGTATTTT.

The chain couples TRBV29-1 to TRBJ2-7; D is perhaps TRBD1 (5 bases). Trimming stripped 0 bases from V and 2 bases from J, with 8 bases between. From germline, CDR1 is SQVTM and CDR2 ANQGSEA. This CDR3 is built from 13 residues. In DNA form, the CDR3 reads TGCAGCGTTGAAGAAGGGGTACCCTACGAGCAGTACTTC. It is translated as CSVEEGVPYEQYF.

The rearrangement joins TRBV9 to TRBJ2-1; D is undetermined. Per the germline V gene, CDR1 is SGDLS and CDR2 is YYNGEE. The V and J ends lost 4 bases and 6 bases respectively, with 20 bases between them. The CDR3 spans 16 residues. DNA for the CDR3: TGTGCCAGCAGCCCCTATTATGAGGACGGGTTCAATGAGCAGTTCTTC. Its translation: CASSPYYEDGFNEQFF.